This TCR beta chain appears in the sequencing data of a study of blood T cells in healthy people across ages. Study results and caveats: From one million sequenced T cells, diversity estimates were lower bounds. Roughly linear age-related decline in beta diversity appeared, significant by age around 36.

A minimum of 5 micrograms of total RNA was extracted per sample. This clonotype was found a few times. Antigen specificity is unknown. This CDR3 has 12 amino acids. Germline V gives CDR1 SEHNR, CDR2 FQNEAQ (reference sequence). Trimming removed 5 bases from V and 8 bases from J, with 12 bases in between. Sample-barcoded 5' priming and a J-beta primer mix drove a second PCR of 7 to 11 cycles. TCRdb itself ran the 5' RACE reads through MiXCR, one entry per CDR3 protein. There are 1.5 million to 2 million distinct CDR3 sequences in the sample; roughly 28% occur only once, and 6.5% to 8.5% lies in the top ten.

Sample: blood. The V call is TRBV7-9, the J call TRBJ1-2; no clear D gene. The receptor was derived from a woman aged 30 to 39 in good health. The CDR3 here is CASSPEAEGYTF. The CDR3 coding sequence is TGTGCCAGCAGCCCAGAGGCAGAAGGCTACACCTTC.